A selection of T cell receptor beta chains follows, all from one sample in a study of cytomegalovirus exposure and HLA in healthy donors. Here immunoSEQ multiplex PCR was the method, and the copy in TCRdb shows in-frame clones only, minus some. The sample consists of some 150,000 clones, around 69% of them appearing once. The sequencing input was PBMCs. These receptor sequences come from a man aged 60 to 75 in good health and CMV-seronegative. Both conserved end residues are part of each CDR3. The D gene is left open where the match is weak. The size entry is marked missing in some rows and otherwise reads once, few, many or a size class.

D gene | CDR3 length | J gene | clone size | V gene | CDR3 DNA | CDR3 protein
NA | 17 | TRBJ2-7 | NA | TRBV30 | TGTGCCCTTTCTCTTAGGTCGACGCTGAGGGCCCCCTACGAGCAGTACTTC | CALSLRSTLRAPYEQYF
TRBD1 | 15 | TRBJ2-2 | NA | TRBV5-1 | TGCGCCAGCAGGCGGGGACAGGGAGACACCGGGGAGCTGTTTTTT | CASRRGQGDTGELFF
NA | 14 | TRBJ2-7 | NA | TRBV12-5 | TGTGCTCGGGGTAGGTGGCAGGGGTATGGGGAGCAGTACTTC | CARGRWQGYGEQYF
NA | 12 | TRBJ2-7 | few | TRBV19 | TGTGCCAGTAGTGCCTGGGCAGGCGAGCAGTACTTC | CASSAWAGEQYF
NA | 15 | TRBJ2-5 | NA | TRBV18 | TGTGCCAGCTCACCACAGAGGGTTCCCCAAGAGACCCAGTACTTC | CASSPQRVPQETQYF
TRBD1 | 15 | TRBJ2-5 | NA | TRBV18 | TGTGCCAGCTCACCCGGGACAGGCCCCCAAGAGACCCAGTACTTC | CASSPGTGPQETQYF
TRBD1 | 14 | TRBJ2-6 | NA | TRBV29-1 | TGCAGCGTTGTTCAGGGGGCGGGGGCCAACGTCCTGACTTTC | CSVVQGAGANVLTF
TRBD2 | 12 | TRBJ2-1 | once | TRBV19 | TGTGCCAGTAGTTTCTCTAGCGGGAAGAAGTTCTTC | CASSFSSGKKFF
NA | 14 | TRBJ2-3 | NA | TRBV7-2 | TGTGCCAGCAGCCGCAGGGCTAGCACAGATACGCAGTATTTT | CASSRRASTDTQYF
TRBD2 | 16 | TRBJ2-5 | NA | TRBV11-2 | TGTGCCAGCAGCTTAACTAGCGGGAGGGCCTGGGAGACCCAGTACTTC | CASSLTSGRAWETQYF
NA | 14 | TRBJ1-1 | NA | TRBV5-1 | TGCGCCAGCACCTCTCTGGGGGGGGACACTGAAGCTTTCTTT | CASTSLGGDTEAFF
NA | 15 | TRBJ2-5 | NA | TRBV5-1 | TGCGCCAGCAGCTTGGGGCCACGCCATCAAGAGACCCAGTACTTC | CASSLGPRHQETQYF
TRBD2 | 15 | TRBJ2-3 | NA | TRBV28 | TGTGCCAGCAGTTCAGCGGGGGGCATCACAGATACGCAGTATTTT | CASSSAGGITDTQYF
TRBD1 | 15 | TRBJ1-1 | few | TRBV18 | TGTGCCAGCTCATCGGACAGGGGGGGCGGCACTGAAGCTTTCTTT | CASSSDRGGGTEAFF
NA | 14 | TRBJ2-3 | NA | TRBV7-2 | TGTGCCAGCAGCCCCGCAGGGTCGGTCGATACGCAGTATTTT | CASSPAGSVDTQYF
TRBD1 | 17 | TRBJ1-6 | NA | TRBV30 | TGTGCCTGGAGTTCAGGGACAGGGGGCGACTATAATTCACCCCTCCACTTT | CAWSSGTGGDYNSPLHF
TRBD1 | 15 | TRBJ1-5 | NA | TRBV7-2 | TGTGCCAGCAGCTTAGAGGGCAGGGGGACTCAGCCCCAGCATTTT | CASSLEGRGTQPQHF
NA | 15 | TRBJ2-1 | NA | TRBV7-2 | TGTGCCAGCAGCTCTGGGGCCACCTACACCAATGAGCAGTTCTTC | CASSSGATYTNEQFF
TRBD2 | 16 | TRBJ2-3 | NA | TRBV7-9 | TGTGCCAGCAGCCCACATAGCGGGAGCGGCACAGATACGCAGTATTTT | CASSPHSGSGTDTQYF
NA | 15 | TRBJ2-7 | NA | TRBV4-3 | TGCGCCAGCAGCCAAGAGGGCAGGGGTTTACGCGAGCAGTACTTC | CASSQEGRGLREQYF
NA | 16 | TRBJ1-2 | few | TRBV19 | TGTGCCAGTAGTACGCCGGGACACCCTGCCGTCTGGGGCTACACCTTC | CASSTPGHPAVWGYTF
NA | 17 | TRBJ1-1 | NA | TRBV18 | TGTGCCAGCTCACCGAATGGGCCGCGGACAGAGGACACTGAAGCTTTCTTT | CASSPNGPRTEDTEAFF
NA | 14 | TRBJ2-7 | few | TRBV29-1 | TGCAGCGTTGCCGGGAGCCGAACTCGCGGCGAGCAGTACTTC | CSVAGSRTRGEQYF
NA | 17 | TRBJ1-4 | NA | TRBV4-3 | TGCGCCAGCAGCCAAGATACCCAACCGGGGACTAATGAAAAACTGTTTTTT | CASSQDTQPGTNEKLFF
NA | 14 | TRBJ2-7 | NA | TRBV9 | TGTGCCAGCAGCGTAGCTCCAAGAGCCTACGAGCAGTACTTC | CASSVAPRAYEQYF
TRBD2 | 16 | TRBJ2-5 | NA | TRBV2 | TGTGCCAGCAGGAGGGAGACTAGCGGAGGGCAAGAGACCCAGTACTTC | CASRRETSGGQETQYF
NA | 14 | TRBJ2-7 | NA | TRBV5-4 | TGTGCCAGCAGCCGGGCGGGGTACCGTTACGAGCAGTACTTC | CASSRAGYRYEQYF